This T cell receptor (beta chain) was recorded in a study of read filtering for tumor transcriptome and immune sequencing. The overall study: Patients were about 18 male and some 15 female, mean age 65.9 years, range roughly 47 to 80.

The V and J ends lost 5 bases and 8 bases, in that order; junction bases with no gene match: 8. This CDR3 contains 13 residues. Many counts were recorded for this clonotype. Sampling of bone marrow took place during active disease in every patient. This library used around 0.4 ug RNA and molecular barcoded adaptors spanning alpha/delta and beta/gamma chains. TCRdb re-analysed the reads in MiXCR, keeping a single row per CDR3 protein. The table records tens of thousands of distinct CDR3 sequences, about 22% of them present only once. This clonotype originated in a donor aged 40 or older with multiple myeloma. The sequencing sample was made of a population of CD138-negative cells sorted from bone marrow. The rearrangement links TRBV12-3 or TRBV12-4 to TRBJ1-1, with 7 bases fitting TRBD1. The CDR3 DNA sequence: TGTGCCAGCAGTCCCGGACAGGTTTTCGAAGCTTTCTTT. As protein: CASSPGQVFEAFF.